These 6 T cell receptor beta chains originate from one sample sequenced in a study of regulatory T cells in long-lasting Graves disease. Relying on iRepertoire HTBI primers and Arm-PCR of CDR3 regions, the team built TCR beta libraries. TCRdb redid the calling of the multiplex PCR reads with MiXCR, one entry per CDR3 protein. The sample consists of about 400,000 distinct CDR3 sequences, roughly 20% of them appearing once. Time point noted: persistent/refractory GD, antithyroid drugs over 5 years with positive TRAb. PBMC-derived RNA was used for the TCR library. The starting material was peripheral blood mononuclear cells (PBMCs), obtained when the disease was refractory, from a patient treated with antithyroid drugs. The receptor source for this set is a female donor with Graves disease.

A word on this clonotype: A much larger clonotype is one base distant, so this may be a read error. This CDR3 reads CAWSLGQVNQPPHF. The CDR3 DNA follows: TGTGCCTGGAGTTTAGGACAGGTAAATCAGCCCCCGCATTTT. This chain connects TRBV30 to TRBJ1-5; 7 positions agree with TRBD1. CDR1 and CDR2 (germline): GTSNPN, SVGIG (reference sequence). The CDR3 has 14 residues.

The chain joins TRBV19 to TRBJ2-7, with 10 bases aligning to TRBD2. V dropped 5 bases and J dropped 7; count of bases not matched to a gene: 14. This CDR3 region has 16 residues. CDR1 and CDR2 from the germline V gene are LNHDA and SQIVND (reference sequence). In nucleotides, the CDR3 is TGTGCCAGTAGTCGCCATTCTAGCGGGAGCTCGGGAGAGCAGTACTTC. This codes for CASSRHSSGSSGEQYF.

This clonotype was observed a handful of times. The CDR3: CASSSTAGTDYGYTF. CDR3 coding DNA: TGTGCCAGCAGTTCAACCGCCGGGACAGACTATGGCTACACCTTC. The rearrangement joins TRBV6-9 to TRBJ1-2, with 7 bases matching TRBD1. Germline-derived CDR1 and CDR2 are MNHGY and SVAAGI. The CDR3 extends over 15 amino acids. The J segment lost 3 bases and the V segment lost 4 bases, leaving 8 bases of the junction unmatched.

This chain links TRBV5-1 with TRBJ2-7; TRBD1 agrees at 12 bases. V lost 2 bases and J lost 5; bases outside the gene matches: 8. Germline V gene data show CDR1 as SGHRS and CDR2 as YFSETQ. CDR3 size: 16 residues. The CDR3 sequence is CASSFGTGGRSDEQYF. CDR3 sequence (DNA): TGCGCCAGCAGCTTCGGGACAGGGGGCCGTTCTGACGAGCAGTACTTC.

This clonotype was picked up many times. This chain links TRBV29-1 with TRBJ1-5; D call uncertain. The CDR3 runs to 13 residues. Per germline, CDR1 SQVTM and CDR2 ANQGSEA. The V gene lost 3 bases and the J gene lost 4 bases, with 10 bases spanning the gap. The DNA of the CDR3 is TGCAGCGTTGAGTTGGCCGCGAATCAGCCCCAGCATTTT. Its translation is CSVELAANQPQHF.

The chain is built from TRBV7-2 and TRBJ1-1; D unclear. The V gene's germline CDR1 is SGHTA and CDR2 FQGNSA. Trimming took off 7 bases at V and 6 bases at J, with 21 bases between the two ends. The CDR3 is made up of 15 amino acids. As DNA, the CDR3 is TGTGCCAGCACCTCTATACCCTCCTCAAGGGCTGAAGCTTTCTTT. Amino acids: CASTSIPSSRAEAFF.